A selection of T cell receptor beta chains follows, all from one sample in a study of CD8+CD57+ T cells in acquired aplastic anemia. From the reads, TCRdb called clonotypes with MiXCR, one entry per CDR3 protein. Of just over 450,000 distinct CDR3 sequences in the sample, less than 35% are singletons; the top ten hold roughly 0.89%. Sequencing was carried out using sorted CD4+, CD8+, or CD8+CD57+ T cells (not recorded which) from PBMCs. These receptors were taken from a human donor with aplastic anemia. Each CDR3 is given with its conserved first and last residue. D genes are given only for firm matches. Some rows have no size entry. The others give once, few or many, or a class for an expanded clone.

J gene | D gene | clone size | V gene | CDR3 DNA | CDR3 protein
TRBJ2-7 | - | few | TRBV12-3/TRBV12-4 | TGTGCCAGCAGTGCGACAACCTACGAGCAGTACTTC | CASSATTYEQYF
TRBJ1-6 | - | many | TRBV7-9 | TGTGCCAGCAGCACCGAAACATATTCACCCCTCCACTTT | CASSTETYSPLHF
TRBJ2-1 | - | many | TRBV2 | TGTGCCAGCAGCCTAAGGCAGGCCCCCTACAATGAGCAGTTCTTC | CASSLRQAPYNEQFF
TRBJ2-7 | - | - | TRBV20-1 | TGCAGTGCTAGAGATGAGGGGAGGGACAGGCCCTACGAGCAGTACTTC | CSARDEGRDRPYEQYF
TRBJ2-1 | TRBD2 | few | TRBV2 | TGTGCCAGCAGTGCCTATAGCGGGGGGGCTTACAATGAGCAGTTCTTC | CASSAYSGGAYNEQFF
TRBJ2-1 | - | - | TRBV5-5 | TGTGCCAGCAGCTTGGTTGTCTACAATGAGCAGTTCTTC | CASSLVVYNEQFF
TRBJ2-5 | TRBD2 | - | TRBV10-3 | TGTGCCAGCAGTTTTCTAGCGGAGCAGACCCAGTACTTC | CASSFLAEQTQYF
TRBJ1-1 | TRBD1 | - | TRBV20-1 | TGCAGTGCCGCCCAGGGGGGATTCACTGAAGCTTTCTTT | CSAAQGGFTEAFF
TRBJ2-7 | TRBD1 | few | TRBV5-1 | TGCGCCAGCAGCGCCGGACAGGGGGGTTTCGAGCAGTACTTC | CASSAGQGGFEQYF
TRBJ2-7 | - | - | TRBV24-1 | TGTGCCACCAGTGAGTCAGGACTAGGGGGCGGCTACGAGCAGTACTTC | CATSESGLGGGYEQYF
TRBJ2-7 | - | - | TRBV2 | TGTGCCAGCAGTTACAGGAACTACGAGCAGTACTTC | CASSYRNYEQYF
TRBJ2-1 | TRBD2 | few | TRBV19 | TGTGCCAGCGGGAGCGGGAGTTCCCGCAAAATCAATGAGCAGTTCTTC | CASGSGSSRKINEQFF
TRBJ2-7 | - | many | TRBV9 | TGTGCCAGCAGCGTAGGGCCTGGCGACGAGCAGTACTTC | CASSVGPGDEQYF
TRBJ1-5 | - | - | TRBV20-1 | TGCAGTGCTAGAAGGGGGGAAGGGGTTGGTCAGCCCCAGCATTTT | CSARRGEGVGQPQHF
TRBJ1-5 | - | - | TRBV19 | TGTGCCAGTAGTATAGTGACAAATCAGCCCCAGCATTTT | CASSIVTNQPQHF
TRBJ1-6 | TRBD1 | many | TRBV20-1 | TGCAGTGCTAGGGGGGACAGGGAGGCTTCACCCCTCCACTTT | CSARGDREASPLHF
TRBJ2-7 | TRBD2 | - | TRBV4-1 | TGCGCCAGCAGCCAAGATCCCCCCCTAGCGGGAGCCTACGAGCAGTACTTC | CASSQDPPLAGAYEQYF
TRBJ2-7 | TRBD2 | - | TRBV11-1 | TGTGCCAGCAGCTTGGGATTAGGCAGTCTAGCGGGAGGTTCCTACGAGCAGTACTTC | CASSLGLGSLAGGSYEQYF
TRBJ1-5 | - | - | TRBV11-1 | TGTGCCAGCAGCTTAGCGACGGGGACAAGTTGTAGCAATCAGCCCCAGCATTTT | CASSLATGTSCSNQPQHF
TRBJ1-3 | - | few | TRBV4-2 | TGTGCCAGCAGCCAAGTTTCCAGCCCTTCCTCTGGAAACACCATATATTTT | CASSQVSSPSSGNTIYF
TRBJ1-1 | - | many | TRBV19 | TGTGCCAGTAGATATCACTACTTGGGGAGCACTGAAGCTTTCTTT | CASRYHYLGSTEAFF
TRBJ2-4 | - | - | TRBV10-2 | TGCGCCAGCAGTGTTGAACTAGCCAAAAACATTCAGTACTTC | CASSVELAKNIQYF
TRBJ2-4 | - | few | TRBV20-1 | TGCAGTGCTAGTGAGATAGCCAAAAACATTCAGTACTTC | CSASEIAKNIQYF
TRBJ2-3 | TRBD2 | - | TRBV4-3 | TGCGCCAGCAGCCTGGGGGGACTAGCCCCAGATACGCAGTATTTT | CASSLGGLAPDTQYF
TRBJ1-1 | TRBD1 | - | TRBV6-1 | TGTGCCAGCAGCGGACAGGGGAGGTGGAACACTGAAGCTTTCTTT | CASSGQGRWNTEAFF
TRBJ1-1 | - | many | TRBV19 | TGTGCCAGTAGTAGGGACGGCTTAATGAACACTGAAGCTTTCTTT | CASSRDGLMNTEAFF
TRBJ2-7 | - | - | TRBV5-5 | TGTGCCAGCAGCTCGAAGGTGTCACCCTACGAGCAGTACTTC | CASSSKVSPYEQYF
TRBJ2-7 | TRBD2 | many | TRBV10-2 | TGCGCCAGCAGTGTAACTAGCGGATCCTACGAGCAGTACTTC | CASSVTSGSYEQYF
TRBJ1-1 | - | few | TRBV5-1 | TGCGCCAGCAGCTTGGAGGTACGAGCTGAAGCTTTCTTT | CASSLEVRAEAFF
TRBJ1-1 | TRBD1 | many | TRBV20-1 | TGCAGTGCTAGAAAGGGACAGTTGAACACTGAAGCTTTCTTT | CSARKGQLNTEAFF
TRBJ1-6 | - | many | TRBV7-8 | TGTGCCAGCAGCTTGGGGTCGGTTCGTAATTCACCCCTCCACTTT | CASSLGSVRNSPLHF
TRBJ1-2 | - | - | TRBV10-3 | TGTGCCATCAGTCCCATGCCCCGGGCGGCCGGCTACACCTTC | CAISPMPRAAGYTF
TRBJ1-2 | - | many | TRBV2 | TGTGCCAGCAGTGAAGCGCTTCAAAGCAGCTATGGCTACACCTTC | CASSEALQSSYGYTF
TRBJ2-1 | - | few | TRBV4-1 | TGCGCCAGCAGCCAAGAACGTCCAGGAGGCAATGAGCAGTTCTTC | CASSQERPGGNEQFF
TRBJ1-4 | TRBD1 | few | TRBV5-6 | TGTGCCAGCAGCCTCCCGGGACAGGGTACTGAAAAACTGTTTTTT | CASSLPGQGTEKLFF
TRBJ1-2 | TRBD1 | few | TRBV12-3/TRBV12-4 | TGTGCCAGCAGTTTAGCGCAGGGGGTAGTTAACTATGGCTACACCTTC | CASSLAQGVVNYGYTF
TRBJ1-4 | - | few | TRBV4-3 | TGCGCCAGCAGCCAAGGGGGATCTGATGAAAAACTGTTTTTT | CASSQGGSDEKLFF